What follows are 9 T cell receptor beta chains derived from one specimen sequenced in a study of CD8 T cells in Susac syndrome. Reverse transcription of roughly 0.5 to 1 ug RNA was carried out with random hexamers. TCRdb re-called the immunoSEQ multiplex PCR reads through MiXCR, storing one row per CDR3 protein. The table shows about 150,000 distinct CDR3 sequences, with about 94% occurring only once. The material sequenced was CD8+ T cells from PBMCs. The source is a human donor with multiple sclerosis.

The chain is built from TRBV5-6 and TRBJ2-7, with TRBD1 identical over 7 bases. J lost 4 bases, V lost 3 bases, and 7 bases had no gene match. The germline V gene has CDR1 SGHDT and CDR2 YYEEEE. CDR3 size: 14 residues. This CDR3 is CASSYRDRKYEQYF. DNA of the CDR3: TGTGCCAGCAGCTACCGGGACAGAAAATACGAGCAGTACTTC.

CDR3 nucleotides: TGTGCCAGCAGCGGGGGAGCCAGCCCGAACACCGGGGAGCTGTTTTTT. Its translation is CASSGGASPNTGELFF. V is TRBV9 and J is TRBJ2-2; maybe TRBD2 (5 bases). V dropped 3 bases and J dropped 0 bases, with 12 bases sitting between them. CDR1 and CDR2 from the germline V gene are SGDLS and YYNGEE. The CDR3 loop spans 16 amino acids.

The chain is built from TRBV2 and TRBJ2-1; TRBD1 aligns across 7 bases. The trim removed 2 bases at V and 6 bases at J, leaving 4 bases unmatched. This CDR3 region has 14 residues. Germline V gene data show CDR1 as SNHLY and CDR2 as FYNNEI. Here the CDR3 reads CASSERDRGNEQFF. CDR3 in DNA: TGTGCCAGCAGTGAAAGGGACAGAGGCAATGAGCAGTTCTTC.

The gene calls are TRBV29-1 and TRBJ2-1, with 11 bases lining up with TRBD2. J gave up 5 bases and V 7 bases, and 7 bases lay outside the gene matches. This CDR3 contains 14 residues. The germline V gene has CDR1 SQVTM and CDR2 ANQGSEA. The CDR3 is CSGVAGGPHNEQFF. The CDR3 DNA reads as TGCAGCGGGGTAGCGGGGGGGCCGCACAATGAGCAGTTCTTC.

This clonotype was detected only once. J is TRBJ2-7 and V is TRBV29-1, with D perhaps matching TRBD1 (6 bases). Germline V gives CDR1 SQVTM, CDR2 ANQGSEA. Trimming stripped 7 bases from V and 2 bases from J, with 12 bases between. CDR3 length: 12 amino acids. In DNA form, the CDR3 reads TGCAGCGCCCAGGGGATCACCTACGAGCAGTACTTC. Translating it yields CSAQGITYEQYF.

The chain employs TRBV24-1 and TRBJ2-2; D is unclear. V was cut by 3 bases and J by 2 bases, with 0 bases left in between. The V gene's germline CDR1 is KGHDR and CDR2 SFDVKD. CDR3 length equals 12 residues. CDR3 in amino acids: CATSDNTGELFF. CDR3 sequence (DNA): TGTGCCACCAGTGATAACACCGGGGAGCTGTTTTTT.

The rearrangement joins TRBV7-6 to TRBJ2-5; D unresolved. The CDR3 spans 13 residues. Germline V CDR1 and CDR2: SGHVS, FNYEAQ. Trimming shortened V by 3 bases and J by 5 bases, and 10 bases separated the two germline ends. CDR3 coding DNA: TGTGCCAGCAGCTTGATACTCGGCGAGACCCAGTACTTC. Encoded protein: CASSLILGETQYF. The complete variable domain, with remaining parts taken from reference TRBV7-6 and TRBJ2-5, reads GAGVSQSPRYKVTKRGQDVALRCDPISGHVSLYWYRQALGQGPEFLTYFNYEAQQDKSGLPNDRFSAERPEGSISTLTIQRTEQRDSAMYRCASSLILGETQYFGPGTRLLVL.

The V gene is TRBV27, the J gene TRBJ2-7; D is undetermined. CDR3 length: 12 amino acids. Germline V gene lookup returns CDR1 MNHEY and CDR2 SMNVEV (reference sequence). Trimming removed 4 bases at V and 7 bases at J, with 11 bases between. CDR3 nucleotides: TGTGCCAGCAGTTCCTCCCAGAGGGAGCAGTACTTC. Protein sequence: CASSSSQREQYF.

The chain has TRBV6-2 or TRBV6-3 and TRBJ2-3; D is uncertain. Between the trimmed V and J ends, which lost 7 bases and 2 bases, there was a span of 19 bases. This CDR3 has 16 residues. Germline CDR1 reads MNHEY; CDR2 reads SVGEGT. CDR3 DNA sequence: TGTGCCAGCATGGGCACTAACCTAGACCTCACAGATACGCAGTATTTT. The encoded protein is CASMGTNLDLTDTQYF.